What follows are 18 T cell receptor beta chains derived from one specimen sequenced in a study of blood T cell repertoires in COVID-19. This table comes from immunoSEQ multiplex PCR, and its TCRdb copy is limited to in-frame clones, with some not included. The profile shows some 300,000 clones, around 87% of them singletons. Sequencing used peripheral blood. The receptors were gathered from an older man with acute or convalescent COVID-19.

This sequence joins TRBV9 and TRBJ2-7; a weak D match, TRBD2 (5 bases). Germline CDR1 SGDLS, CDR2 YYNGEE. The CDR3 has 13 amino acids. The germline V and J ends were trimmed by 4 bases and 7 bases, with 15 bases remaining between them. CDR3 sequence reads: CASSPRTEGEQYF. As DNA, the CDR3 is TGTGCCAGCAGCCCGAGGACTGAGGGAGAGCAGTACTTC.

CDR3 nucleotide sequence: TGTGCCAGCTCACCAAATTCGGGGGTCGATCAGCCCCAGCATTTT. It is translated as CASSPNSGVDQPQHF. This chain connects TRBV18 to TRBJ1-5, with a possible D match to TRBD1 (5 bases). The CDR3 is 15 amino acids. Germline CDR1 reads KGHSH; CDR2 reads LQKENI. V lost 2 bases and J 5 bases, leaving 13 bases between the germline ends.

The chain is built from TRBV13 and TRBJ2-1; D unresolved. Trimming removed 2 bases from V and 4 bases from J, with 9 bases in between. CDR1 and CDR2 (germline): PRHDT, FYEKMQ (reference sequence). The CDR3 has 14 amino acids. The CDR3 coding sequence is TGTGCCAGCAGCTTAAGAGTGACTTACAATGAGCAGTTCTTC. It is translated as CASSLRVTYNEQFF.

The gene calls are TRBV27 and TRBJ1-5, with D possibly TRBD1 on 6 matching bases. Per the germline V gene, CDR1 is MNHEY and CDR2 is SMNVEV (reference sequence). There are 15 residues in the CDR3. The V end was cut by 5 bases, the J end by 2 bases, with 13 bases between. This CDR3 reads CASSAQGRRNQPQHF. For the CDR3, the DNA is TGTGCCAGCAGTGCCCAGGGGCGGCGCAATCAGCCCCAGCATTTT.

This chain uses TRBV13 with TRBJ2-1, with D possibly being TRBD1 (5 bases). Germline loops: CDR1 PRHDT, CDR2 FYEKMQ (reference sequence). The CDR3 spans 12 residues. V was pared by 1 base and J by 9 bases, with 7 bases between. CDR3 bases: TGTGCCAGCAGCTTAGTAAGGGGTGAGCAGTTCTTC. This codes for CASSLVRGEQFF.

The chain recombines TRBV5-5 with TRBJ1-1; 12 positions match TRBD1. V dropped 4 bases and J dropped 7; count of bases not matched to a gene: 8. This CDR3 comprises 15 residues. Germline-derived CDR1 and CDR2 are SGHKS and YYEKEE (reference sequence). This chain's CDR3 is CASSETGTGGREAFF. The CDR3 nucleotides read TGTGCCAGCAGCGAAACCGGGACAGGGGGCCGTGAAGCTTTCTTT.

This chain links TRBV7-2 with TRBJ2-3; D is perhaps TRBD2 (5 bases). CDR3 length equals 16 residues. Trimming took off 1 base at V and 6 bases at J, with 17 bases between the two ends. The germline CDR1 and CDR2 sequences are SGHTA and FQGNSA. The CDR3 protein is CASSLEHRPGIDTQYF. CDR3 nucleotides: TGTGCCAGCAGCTTAGAACACCGACCCGGGATCGATACGCAGTATTTT.

The rearrangement joins TRBV28 to TRBJ1-5, with TRBD1 matching 7 bases. The CDR3 spans 14 residues. Looked up from germline, CDR1 is MDHEN and CDR2 is SYDVKM. The trim removed 6 bases at V and 2 bases at J, leaving 4 bases unmatched. The CDR3 loop reads CASSTGTGNQPQHF. The CDR3 DNA reads TGTGCCAGCAGCACCGGGACAGGCAATCAGCCCCAGCATTTT.

The chain carries TRBV19 and TRBJ1-5; D may be TRBD1 (5 bases). Germline V gives CDR1 LNHDA, CDR2 SQIVND (reference sequence). The CDR3 consists of 13 residues. Trimming took off 3 bases at V and 6 bases at J, with 9 bases between the two ends. CDR3 coding DNA: TGTGCCAGTAGTATTCAGGGAGGTCAGCCCCAGCATTTT. Translating gives CASSIQGGQPQHF. The whole variable domain, filled in from reference TRBV19 and TRBJ1-5, reads DGGITQSPKYLFRKEGQNVTLSCEQNLNHDAMYWYRQDPGQGLRLIYYSQIVNDFQKGDIAEGYSVSREKKESFPLTVTSAQKNPTAFYLCASSIQGGQPQHFGDGTRLSIL.

Here the CDR3 DNA reads TGTGCCACCATCACAGGGTCCCAAGAGACCCAGTACTTC. It yields the protein CATITGSQETQYF. The V call is TRBV7-2, the J call TRBJ2-5; maybe TRBD1 (6 bases). CDR3 size: 13 residues. Trimming removed 10 bases from V and 1 base from J, with 13 bases in between. CDR1 is SGHTA, CDR2 FQGNSA, per germline.

This clone was seen a few times. The CDR3 spells CASSPPSGLRGWLFF. The CDR3 DNA reads as TGTGCCAGCTCACCCCCCTCGGGGCTCAGGGGTTGGTTGTTCTTC. This rearrangement joins TRBV18 to TRBJ2-1; TRBD1 is a possible D gene (6 bases). This CDR3 contains 15 residues. Trimming took off 3 bases at V and 15 bases at J, with 24 bases between the two ends. Per the germline V gene, CDR1 is KGHSH and CDR2 is LQKENI.

CDR3 in amino acids: CASSSHSGGPDTQYF. The CDR3 coding sequence is TGTGCCAGCAGCTCCCATAGCGGGGGGCCTGATACGCAGTATTTT. The chain uses TRBV7-9 and TRBJ2-3; 10 bases map to TRBD2. CDR1 and CDR2 (germline): SEHNR, FQNEAQ (reference sequence). This CDR3 is built from 15 residues. Trimming cost V 4 bases and J 6 bases; bases outside gene matches: 7.

This clone was counted only a few times. This chain joins TRBV6-1 and TRBJ1-6; a possible D gene is TRBD1 (5 bases). This CDR3 contains 16 residues. CDR1 is MNHNS, CDR2 SASEGT, per germline. V was trimmed by 0 bases and J by 7 bases, leaving 13 bases between them. CDR3 loop: CASSEAALRQNSPLHF. The CDR3 DNA reads as TGTGCCAGCAGTGAAGCTGCCTTACGACAGAATTCACCCCTCCACTTT.

The V gene is TRBV7-2, the J gene TRBJ2-7, with TRBD2 identical over 9 bases. V shed 5 bases, J shed 5 bases, and the junction held 13 bases outside the gene matches. From germline, CDR1 is SGHTA and CDR2 FQGNSA. CDR3 length: 16 amino acids. The CDR3, as DNA: TGTGCCAGCAGCCCCACGATGGCGGGAGGGCCGGACGAGCAGTACTTC. Protein: CASSPTMAGGPDEQYF.

The V and J genes are TRBV6-6 and TRBJ1-1; the D gene is possibly TRBD1 (5 bases). The CDR3 sequence is 15 residues long. With 5 bases removed from V and 0 bases from J, the gap between germline ends came to 13 bases. CDR1 is MNHNY, CDR2 SVGAGI, per germline (reference sequence). The CDR3 coding sequence is TGTGCCAGCAGTACGGGGGGGACGGTGAACACTGAAGCTTTCTTT. This sequence encodes CASSTGGTVNTEAFF.

The rearrangement links TRBV9 to TRBJ2-5; 7 positions match TRBD1. The CDR3 consists of 14 residues. Trimming at V came to 0 bases and at J to 7 bases, leaving 6 bases not matched to a gene. The germline V gene has CDR1 SGDLS and CDR2 YYNGEE. As DNA, the CDR3 is TGTGCCAGCAGCGTAGGGGGACAGCTGGGGACCCAGTACTTC. This gives the protein CASSVGGQLGTQYF.

This clone was recorded once. J is TRBJ2-2 and V is TRBV11-3; 9 positions agree with TRBD2. The germline V gene encodes CDR1 SGHNT and CDR2 YENEEA. The CDR3 has 15 amino acids. V trimming: 8 bases; J trimming: 4 bases; junction bases outside the gene matches: 8. The CDR3 loop is CASSAGGLSTGELFF. CDR3 nucleotides: TGTGCCAGCTCTGCGGGGGGGCTTAGCACCGGGGAGCTGTTTTTT.

The genes are TRBV28 and TRBJ2-7; TRBD2 agrees at 10 bases. Germline CDR1 reads MDHEN; CDR2 reads SYDVKM. The CDR3 is 16 residues long. V trimming: 4 bases; J trimming: 0 bases; junction bases outside the gene matches: 6. CDR3 nucleotides: TGTGCCAGCAGTTCCCCTAGCGGGGGTACCTCCTACGAGCAGTACTTC. It codes for CASSSPSGGTSYEQYF.